This T cell receptor (beta chain) was captured in a study of cytomegalovirus exposure and HLA in healthy donors. Regarding the study as a whole: Per a later analysis, HLA-associated TCR beta chains showed more clonal expansion than other, equally common TCR beta chains. A previous analysis found most TCR beta V segments productive roughly 90% or roughly 30% of the time.

Primers for the PCR totalled 60 Vbeta and 13 Jbeta. Produced via immunoSEQ multiplex PCR; TCRdb's table is partial and in-frame only. The profile shows 150,000 to 200,000 clones, 60% to 80% of them singletons. The CDR3 sequence is 14 residues long. Germline loops: CDR1 SGHAT, CDR2 FQNNGV. The germline V and J ends were trimmed by 3 bases and 6 bases, with 13 bases remaining between them. Details on this clone: The antigen is undetermined.

Material: PBMCs. The sequence came from a male donor in good health and CMV-seronegative. The gene calls are TRBV11-2 and TRBJ2-3; D is possibly TRBD2 (7 bases). The CDR3: CASSFSGEGDTQYF. The CDR3 region has the DNA TGTGCCAGCAGCTTTTCAGGGGAGGGGGATACGCAGTATTTT.